The clone carrying this TCR beta chain was counted between two and nine times. The data were obtained in a study of T cell responses to AZD1222 COVID-19 vaccine. This table comes from immunoSEQ multiplex PCR, and its TCRdb copy is limited to in-frame clones, with some not included. The sample holds about 260,000 clones, approximately 93% seen once. This CDR3 has 16 amino acids. Germline CDR1 SGHDN, CDR2 FVKESK. V dropped 8 bases and J dropped 4; count of bases not matched to a gene: 8. The receptor was derived from an adult in good health. This chain links TRBV14 with TRBJ2-2; 12 positions agree with TRBD2. The sample here was peripheral blood, taken on day 0 of AZD1222 vaccination. CDR3 coding DNA: TGTGCCAGCGACGAAGCTAGCGGGAGGGCCACCGGGGAGCTGTTTTTT. It yields the protein CASDEASGRATGELFF.